This TCR beta chain was captured in a study of blood T cells in healthy people across ages (dated by TCRdb to 2013 to 2016). In the study overall: Template switching captured roughly one uniquely barcoded TCR beta cDNA molecule per two T cells in model experiments. Using deep sequencing normalized with unique cDNA molecular identifiers, the study measured how TCR beta repertoire diversity changes with age. Using the same blood draw, the study looked at two additional independent replicas of 1 million unique cDNA reads for two donors, one aged 18 to 30 and the other aged 80 or older. Four age groups were formed from the donors: young (average approximately 16 years), middle-aged (less than 40), aged (around 62) and long-lived (more than 75). What the work shows at the level of the full study, not this receptor alone: The CMV infection status of donors was not known, potentially confounding age-related changes in expanded clonotypes. Since profiling was done on bulk unsorted PBMCs, naive and antigen-experienced compartments could not be conclusively compared. Total diversity estimates from one million sequenced T cells were considered lower bounds and underestimates. Observed TCR beta diversity per million T cells fell roughly linearly with age, and a significant reduction was already apparent by age around 44. Observed TCR beta diversity correlated strongly with the percentage of naive T cells measured by flow cytometry. Compared with the aged group, more naive CD4+ T cells, fewer expanded clones and increased TCR diversity were shown by the long-lived group, suggesting age selection.

Libraries were constructed by 5' RACE. TCRdb lists the instrument as Illumina HiSeq 2500. The second PCR ran for roughly 7 to 12 cycles and used a J-beta primer mix along with a sample-barcoded 5' primer. A unique molecular identifier was introduced onto each TCR beta cDNA molecule by a template-switch 5' adaptor carrying 12 random nucleotides. Each sample yielded at least 3 million CDR3-containing paired-end reads. First-strand cDNA synthesis was performed from all RNA using the Mint cDNA synthesis kit, with priming by a TRBC-specific oligonucleotide. All cDNA was treated with uracil-DNA glycosylase and then went through a first 18-cycle PCR with the universal primers M1SS and BC2_uni_R. Regarding the original processing steps: Each sample was normalized by randomly selecting 1 million high-quality reads, each carrying a distinct molecular identifier. Instead of being binned into consensus sequences, reads with shared molecular identifiers were discarded. CDR3 identification, clonotype clustering and error correction used MiTCR with a Q25 quality threshold and the strictest error-elimination algorithm. A nonparametric unseen species model with Euler transformation was used to estimate lower-bound total TCR beta diversity. TCRdb passed the public sequencing reads through fastp at Q25 and MiXCR, retaining productive beta sequences. Rows merge per CDR3 protein into single entries with the most common DNA and genes. Here the V and J calls rest on TCRdb's processing, not on the authors' analysis. For this sample there are more than 750,000 distinct CDR3 sequences; about 29% appear just once. The top ten clones comprise 10% to 13% of the sample.

Comments on this clonotype: Its antigen remains unidentified. The junction departs from germline at one end; a sequencing error may be responsible.

From a lookup of the germline V gene (reference sequence), CDR1 and CDR2 are SEHNR and FQNEAQ. The CDR3 spans 13 residues, from the cysteine through the phenylalanine. The read is trimmed to its CDR3 DNA, 39 bases read in frame from base 1. The donors were under 40 Caucasian individuals from Russia, aged roughly 6 to 100 years, who were systemically healthy. Each donor gave about 9.2 milliliters of peripheral blood, drawn into EDTA-treated Vacutainer tubes. Ficoll-Paque density-gradient centrifugation was used to isolate PBMCs, with at least 7 million per sample. Total RNA was extracted from PBMCs with Trizol reagent, with at least 5 micrograms obtained per sample. The percentages of naive CD45RAhigh/CD27high T cells were determined by flow cytometry on a PBMC aliquot from every donor. The sample was also linked to a second study, of T cells of mothers and their children. The second study also describes: The donors were nine systemically healthy Caucasian individuals, made up of three mothers and their six children. cDNA synthesis used all of the extracted RNA, with 1.5 ug of RNA in each 15 ul reaction. In the second PCR, sample barcodes and 2-4 random nucleotides were introduced via the M1S primer. More than 9 million TCR beta CDR3 reads were obtained from each mother, and approximately 3 million reads were obtained from each child. Thymic selection similarly shapes TCR recombination output in related and unrelated pairs, with minor effect from inherited differences. Normalized repertoire overlap was always found to be slightly, but never significantly, higher in related mother-child pairs than in unrelated mother-child pairs. No persistent microchimeric T cell clones were detected, at a sensitivity of approximately 110 clones per million clonotypes. Deep NGS was used in the study to compare the TCR beta repertoires of mothers and children and to look for features that separate related mother-child pairs from unrelated individuals. The mean age was 40 +/- 4 years for the mothers and approximately 11 +/- 4 years for the children. After adapter ligation with NEBNext reagents, the libraries were sequenced on Illumina HiSeq 2000 with 100+100 nt paired-end reads. Mother and child libraries were prepared a month apart and sequenced in separate runs to prevent cross-contamination. For each donor, somewhere between about 500,000 and 2,300,000 distinct TCR beta clonotypes were identified. Naive TCR beta clonotypes were estimated from low-frequency clonotypes matched to each donor's FACS-determined naive share, without sorting.

The receptor was derived from a woman in her thirties or forties in good health. The V gene is TRBV7-9 and the J gene is TRBJ2-7; the best D guess is TRBD2, with 5 bases matching. The sample comprised blood. The nucleotide sequence reads TGTGTCAGCAGCCACCCGGGGTCCTACGAGCAGTACTTC. It codes for CVSSHPGSYEQYF.